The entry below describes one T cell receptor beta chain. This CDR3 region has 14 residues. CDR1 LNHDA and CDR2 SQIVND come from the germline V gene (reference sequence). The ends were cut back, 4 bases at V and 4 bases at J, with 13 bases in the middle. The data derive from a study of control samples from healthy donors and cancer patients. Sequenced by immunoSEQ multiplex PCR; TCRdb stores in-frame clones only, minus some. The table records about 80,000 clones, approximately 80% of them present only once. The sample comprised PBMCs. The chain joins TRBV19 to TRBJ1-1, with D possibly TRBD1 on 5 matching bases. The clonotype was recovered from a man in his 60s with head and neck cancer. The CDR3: CASSTAQGITEAFF. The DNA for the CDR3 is TGTGCCAGTAGTACAGCGCAGGGTATCACTGAAGCTTTCTTT. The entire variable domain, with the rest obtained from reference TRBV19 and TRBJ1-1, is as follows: DGGITQSPKYLFRKEGQNVTLSCEQNLNHDAMYWYRQDPGQGLRLIYYSQIVNDFQKGDIAEGYSVSREKKESFPLTVTSAQKNPTAFYLCASSTAQGITEAFFGQGTRLTVV.